These 15 T cell receptor beta chains came from one sample sequenced in a study of shared clonotypes between healthy human individuals. The repertoire was sequenced with immunoSEQ multiplex PCR; TCRdb's copy has only in-frame clones and lacks some. The table includes about 1.1 million clones, 77% detected once. Sequenced: memory CD4+ T cells from PBMCs. The subset denotes: CD45RA-negative fraction. Source of these receptors: a man younger than 35 in good health. Some clones in this sample may be carry-over from other donors' samples.

The chain employs TRBV30 and TRBJ2-1; either TRBD1 or TRBD2 may supply D (5 bases each). Trimming removed 5 bases at V and 4 bases at J, with 15 bases between. The CDR3 runs 14 residues. The germline gives CDR1 GTSNPN, CDR2 SVGIG (reference sequence). The chain's CDR3 is CAWGDPALYNEQFF. The CDR3 DNA is TGTGCCTGGGGGGACCCGGCTTTGTACAATGAGCAGTTCTTC.

V usage is TRBV7-2 and J usage is TRBJ1-5; D call uncertain. V gave up 3 bases and J gave up 6 bases, with 6 bases separating them. This CDR3 has 12 residues. Germline V gene lookup returns CDR1 SGHTA and CDR2 FQGNSA. CDR3: CASSFPSQPQHF. Here the CDR3 DNA reads TGTGCCAGCAGCTTTCCCAGTCAGCCCCAGCATTTT.

Written as DNA, the CDR3 is TGTGCCAGCAGTTCTGGTGCGGGGCTATACGAGCAGTACTTC. Encoded protein: CASSSGAGLYEQYF. This chain uses TRBV28 with TRBJ2-7, with D perhaps TRBD2 (6 bases). Germline CDR1 and CDR2: MDHEN and SYDVKM. CDR3 length: 14 residues. The V gene lost 4 bases and the J gene lost 4 bases, with 14 bases spanning the gap.

This clone was counted only a few times. Other nucleotide sequences from this sample produce the same CDR3. The chain carries TRBV28 and TRBJ1-5; TRBD1 might be the D (5 bases). Trimming left V 3 bases short and J 7 bases short, with 7 bases between. From germline, CDR1 is MDHEN and CDR2 SYDVKM. This CDR3 comprises 12 residues. The CDR3 region is CASSLRGQPQHF. The CDR3 nucleotides read TGTGCCAGCAGTTTGAGGGGCCAGCCCCAGCATTTT.

The chain carries TRBV28 and TRBJ2-7, with unresolved D. In germline, CDR1 is MDHEN, CDR2 SYDVKM. The CDR3 is made up of 13 amino acids. Trimming stripped 3 bases from V and 3 bases from J, with 9 bases between. CDR3 residues: CASSLGSVYEQYF. The CDR3 DNA reads TGTGCCAGCAGTTTGGGCAGCGTCTACGAGCAGTACTTC.

The rearrangement links TRBV7-9 to TRBJ2-1, with TRBD2 matching over 7 bases. In germline, CDR1 is SEHNR, CDR2 FQNEAQ (reference sequence). The CDR3 has 16 residues. V shed 1 base, J shed 10 bases, and the junction held 13 bases outside the gene matches. Written as DNA, the CDR3 is TGTGCCAGCAGCTTAGTCGGGGGGAGGGCCGGGTACGAGCAGTTCTTC. This translates into CASSLVGGRAGYEQFF.

To note about this clone: This probably arose from a read error, given a far larger clone one base away. This CDR3 is also generated by other DNA sequences in the sample. The CDR3 DNA is TGTGCCAGCAGCCTCCAAGAGACCCAGTACTTC. Amino acids: CASSLQETQYF. The chain has TRBV7-2 and TRBJ2-5; D call uncertain. CDR3 size: 11 residues. V was cut by 5 bases and J by 1 base, with 2 bases left in between. CDR1 SGHTA and CDR2 FQGNSA come from the germline V gene.

V usage is TRBV10-3 and J usage is TRBJ2-5, with no clear D. Germline V gene lookup returns CDR1 ENHRY and CDR2 SYGVKD. The CDR3 contains 15 residues. Trimming shortened V by 3 bases and J by 2 bases, and 13 bases separated the two germline ends. CDR3 coding DNA: TGTGCCATCAGTGAACAGCCAGGAACACAAGAGACCCAGTACTTC. Translating it yields CAISEQPGTQETQYF.

The chain couples TRBV7-2 to TRBJ2-7; D is unresolved. Trimming removed 1 base at V and 3 bases at J, with 4 bases between. The germline V gene has CDR1 SGHTA and CDR2 FQGNSA. CDR3 length: 12 amino acids. CDR3 bases: TGTGCCAGCAGCTTAGTTCACTACGAGCAGTACTTC. Amino acid sequence: CASSLVHYEQYF.

This clone came up a few times. The chain is built from TRBV7-8 and TRBJ2-3, with D uncertain. Germline V gene data show CDR1 as SGHVS and CDR2 as FQNEAQ. This CDR3 has 12 residues. V was trimmed by 2 bases and J by 5 bases, leaving 5 bases between them. The CDR3 loop reads CASSLSGDTQYF. For the CDR3, the DNA is TGTGCCAGCAGCTTATCCGGAGATACGCAGTATTTT.

This chain uses TRBV5-1 with TRBJ2-2, with a tentative D call TRBD2 (7 bases). In germline, CDR1 is SGHRS, CDR2 YFSETQ. The CDR3 is 14 residues long. Trimming removed 4 bases from V and 10 bases from J, with 17 bases in between. Here the CDR3 reads CASSGGALMEELFF. In DNA, the CDR3 is TGCGCCAGCAGCGGGGGGGCCCTCATGGAGGAGCTGTTTTTT.

This clone was seen a handful of times. J is TRBJ1-1 and V is TRBV6-6; 9 bases map to TRBD1. In germline, CDR1 is MNHNY, CDR2 SVGAGI (reference sequence). V lost 4 bases, J lost 0 bases, and 3 bases stayed unmatched. This CDR3 spans 15 amino acids. CDR3 loop: CASSSQGAMNTEAFF. Written as DNA, the CDR3 is TGTGCCAGCAGTTCACAGGGGGCCATGAACACTGAAGCTTTCTTT.

The rearrangement joins TRBV30 to TRBJ1-5; possibly TRBD1 for D (5 bases). This CDR3 is 14 amino acids long. The V end lost 2 bases, the J end lost 0 bases, and 8 bases lay between the germline ends. Germline values: CDR1 GTSNPN, CDR2 SVGIG (reference sequence). The CDR3, as DNA: TGTGCCTGGAGTAAAGGGGTTAGCAATCAGCCCCAGCATTTT. Translated: CAWSKGVSNQPQHF.

V is TRBV19 and J is TRBJ1-5; possibly TRBD1 for D (5 bases). V gave up 1 base and J gave up 2 bases, with 12 bases separating them. Germline assignment: CDR1 LNHDA and CDR2 SQIVND (reference sequence). This CDR3 spans 16 amino acids. The CDR3 spells CASSIVGGSGNQPQHF. CDR3 sequence (DNA): TGTGCCAGTAGTATAGTGGGGGGGAGCGGCAATCAGCCCCAGCATTTT.

This chain uses TRBV7-2 with TRBJ2-5, with 10 bases fitting TRBD2. From germline, CDR1 is SGHTA and CDR2 FQGNSA. With 5 bases clipped from V and 5 bases from J, the junction kept 8 bases outside the gene matches. The CDR3 extends over 15 amino acids. The CDR3 nucleotides read TGTGCCAGCAGCCCGACCACTAGCGGGATTGAGACCCAGTACTTC. The encoded protein is CASSPTTSGIETQYF.